The 20 T cell receptor beta chains presented below share a single source sample, sequenced in a study of human T cells and chemical hapten exposure. TCRdb processed the RACE reads anew with MiXCR; each CDR3 protein has one entry. The sample has over 85,000 distinct CDR3 sequences, less than 14% seen once; the top ten hold under 3.5%. Time point described: pre-sensitization, week 0. The treatment was: therapeutic diphenylcyclopropenone sensitization with weekly scalp DPC. Here the sequenced sample was whole blood, taken in connection with sensitization to the hapten diphenylcyclopropenone (DPC). The receptors were gathered from a woman aged 55-69 years with alopecia areata. Some clones in this sample may be carry-over from other donors' samples.

The chain recombines TRBV5-1 with TRBJ2-2; D is tentatively TRBD1 or TRBD2 (5 bases each). The V end was cut by 8 bases, the J end by 2 bases, with 13 bases between. The CDR3 is 14 residues long. Looked up from germline, CDR1 is SGHRS and CDR2 is YFSETQ. The CDR3 region has the DNA TGCGCCAGTATTCCGGGACCCAACACCGGGGAGCTGTTTTTT. It is translated as CASIPGPNTGELFF.

In this sample, this clonotype turned up many times. This sequence joins TRBV4-2 and TRBJ1-1, with D possibly being TRBD1 (6 bases). V lost 0 bases and J lost 3, with 14 bases in between. Germline CDR1 is LGHNA and CDR2 is YNFKEQ. The CDR3 has 16 amino acids. CDR3 amino acids: CASSQDPAGVDTEAFF. In DNA form, the CDR3 reads TGTGCCAGCAGCCAAGATCCCGCAGGGGTTGACACTGAAGCTTTCTTT.

This clonotype was recorded at least ten times. The chain has TRBV9 and TRBJ1-1; 8 bases align to TRBD1. The CDR3 length is 16 residues. Germline assignment: CDR1 SGDLS and CDR2 YYNGEE. V was pared by 4 bases and J by 1 base, with 9 bases of the junction left unmatched. In DNA, the CDR3 is TGTGCCAGCAGCCCGAACAGGGGGAGTGGGAACACTGAAGCTTTCTTT. It is translated as CASSPNRGSGNTEAFF. The whole variable domain, remainder taken from reference TRBV9 and TRBJ1-1, is DSGVTQTPKHLITATGQRVTLRCSPRSGDLSVYWYQQSLDQGLQFLIQYYNGEERAKGNILERFSAQQFPDLHSELNLSSLELGDSALYFCASSPNRGSGNTEAFFGQGTRLTVV.

The chain links TRBV3-1 to TRBJ2-2; D gene unclear. The germline CDR1 and CDR2 sequences are LGHDT and YNNKEL (reference sequence). Trimming pared 1 base from V and 2 bases from J, leaving 8 bases between. The CDR3 runs to 15 residues. The CDR3 protein is CASSQGHFNTGELFF. The CDR3 DNA sequence: TGTGCCAGCAGCCAAGGGCACTTTAACACCGGGGAGCTGTTTTTT.

V gene TRBV4-2 combines with J gene TRBJ2-4, with D perhaps TRBD2 (5 bases). The CDR3 runs 13 residues. From germline, CDR1 is LGHNA and CDR2 YNFKEQ. V lost 0 bases to trimming and J lost 7 bases, with 7 bases between them. The CDR3 DNA reads as TGTGCCAGCAGCCAAGATCCTAGCAACATTCAGTACTTC. This gives the protein CASSQDPSNIQYF.

The rearrangement links TRBV20-1 to TRBJ2-7; 8 bases line up with TRBD2. The length of the CDR3 is 14 residues. J lost 6 bases, V lost 0 bases, and 7 bases had no gene match. CDR1 is DFQATT, CDR2 SNEGSKA, per germline (reference sequence). The CDR3 coding sequence is TGCAGTGCTAGAGATATAGCGGGGACGGCCGAGCAGTACTTC. Its translation is CSARDIAGTAEQYF.

The sample holds many counts of this clonotype. The J gene is TRBJ1-2, the V gene TRBV20-1; the match to TRBD1 covers 7 bases. Germline V gene lookup returns CDR1 DFQATT and CDR2 SNEGSKA (reference sequence). This CDR3 comprises 16 residues. The V gene end was trimmed by 1 base and the J gene end by 2 bases; junction bases not matched to a gene: 10. CDR3 DNA: TGCAGTGCTAGAGTCCCACAGGGGTACTCGAACTATGGCTACACCTTC. Protein sequence: CSARVPQGYSNYGYTF.

Many counts were recorded for this clonotype. The gene calls are TRBV4-1 and TRBJ2-3; 12 nucleotides agree with TRBD2. Per the germline V gene, CDR1 is MGHRA and CDR2 is YSYEKL. Losses at the gene ends were 1 base for V and 4 bases for J; bases not matched to a gene: 6. CDR3 length: 17 amino acids. In DNA, the CDR3 is TGCGCCAGCAGCCAAGCTAGCGGGGGGGCCGTTGCAGATACGCAGTATTTT. This translates into CASSQASGGAVADTQYF.

This clonotype occurred many times. This chain uses TRBV6-1 with TRBJ1-1, with a possible D match to TRBD1 (5 bases). V was shortened by 9 bases and J by 5 bases, with 16 bases between the two germline ends. CDR3 length equals 13 residues. CDR1 MNHNS and CDR2 SASEGT come from the germline V gene. The CDR3 is CASPRGTYTEAFF. CDR3 nucleotide sequence: TGTGCCAGTCCTAGGGGAACGTATACTGAAGCTTTCTTT.

This clonotype has at least ten counts. The J gene is TRBJ1-5, the V gene TRBV6-1; no definite D call. CDR1 MNHNS and CDR2 SASEGT come from the germline V gene. V gave up 7 bases and J gave up 1 base, with 17 bases separating them. The CDR3 loop spans 16 amino acids. CDR3 protein: CASISGITRSNQPQHF. The CDR3 bases are TGTGCCAGCATAAGTGGCATCACGAGGAGCAATCAGCCCCAGCATTTT.

The V gene is TRBV6-4, the J gene TRBJ2-1; tentative D call: TRBD1 (6 bases). The CDR3 contains 18 residues. CDR1 MRHNA and CDR2 SNTAGT come from the germline V gene. V gave up 4 bases and J gave up 3 bases, with 22 bases separating them. The CDR3: CASSAAGAGAVRYNEQFF. The CDR3 DNA is TGTGCCAGCAGTGCCGCAGGGGCCGGCGCGGTGCGCTACAATGAGCAGTTCTTC.

The table lists this clonotype with many counts. V is TRBV20-1 and J is TRBJ2-2; D remains ambiguous. This CDR3 has 12 residues. Germline CDR1 is DFQATT and CDR2 is SNEGSKA (reference sequence). Trimming took off 0 bases at V and 1 base at J, with 0 bases between the two ends. The CDR3 DNA reads as TGCAGTGCTAGAGAGAACACCGGGGAGCTGTTTTTT. Residues: CSARENTGELFF.

This clonotype was detected many times. V usage is TRBV12-5 and J usage is TRBJ2-2; D may correspond to TRBD1 or TRBD2 (5 bases each). V was pared by 3 bases and J by 3 bases, with 20 bases between. The CDR3 has 18 residues. The V gene's germline CDR1 is LGHNT and CDR2 FRNRAP. The DNA of the CDR3 is TGTGCTAGTGGTTTAGGGACCCTGGGCCTGCAGGACACCGGGGAGCTGTTTTTT. It translates to CASGLGTLGLQDTGELFF.

This clonotype was picked up many times. V and J are TRBV18 and TRBJ1-5, with D unresolved. Trimming left V 6 bases short and J 3 bases short, with 15 bases between. CDR1 and CDR2 (germline): KGHSH, LQKENI. The CDR3 consists of 15 residues. The CDR3 here is CASSGSTPDNQPQHF. The CDR3 coding sequence is TGTGCCAGCTCGGGGAGTACTCCGGACAATCAGCCCCAGCATTTT.

The chain combines TRBV19 with TRBJ2-1, with a possible D match to TRBD1 (6 bases). V lost 6 bases and J lost 0, with 9 bases in between. Germline loops: CDR1 LNHDA, CDR2 SQIVND (reference sequence). The CDR3 totals 14 residues. This CDR3 is CASSGQSSYNEQFF. The CDR3 DNA reads TGTGCCAGTAGCGGACAGAGCTCCTACAATGAGCAGTTCTTC.

V usage is TRBV27 and J usage is TRBJ2-1; 13 nucleotides agree with TRBD2. The CDR3 covers 16 residues. V was pared by 8 bases and J by 7 bases, with 11 bases of the junction left unmatched. CDR1 and CDR2 (germline): MNHEY, SMNVEV (reference sequence). DNA for the CDR3: TGTGCCAGCGGAACGACTAGCGGGGGGATATCAAATGAGCAGTTCTTC. Protein product: CASGTTSGGISNEQFF.

The chain joins TRBV3-2 to TRBJ2-2; the D call in the table, TRBD2, was not verified against the DNA. TRBV3-2 is tagged as a pseudogene. The CDR3 has 15 residues. Here the CDR3 DNA reads TGTGCCAGCAGCCTTAGCGGGGTCGGGACCGGGGAGCTGTTTTTT. Its translation: CASSLSGVGTGELFF.

This clonotype was seen repeatedly, ten times or more. This chain links TRBV5-1 with TRBJ2-7, with a tentative D call TRBD2 (6 bases). Trimming cost V 3 bases and J 6 bases, with 16 bases left between them. CDR3 length equals 14 residues. Germline V CDR1 and CDR2: SGHRS, YFSETQ. CDR3 bases: TGCGCCAGCAGCTCGGAGGGACTCCGGGGCGAGCAGTACTTC. Its translation: CASSSEGLRGEQYF.

This clonotype was counted ten times or more. The rearrangement links TRBV18 to TRBJ2-7; TRBD2 matches at 7 bases. Trimming at V came to 0 bases and at J to 5 bases, leaving 7 bases not matched to a gene. The CDR3 extends over 15 amino acids. Germline V gives CDR1 KGHSH, CDR2 LQKENI. The DNA of the CDR3 is TGTGCCAGCTCACCACCGGGCGGGAGAGCGGACGAGCAGTACTTC. This encodes CASSPPGGRADEQYF.

The genes are TRBV18 and TRBJ1-5, with D perhaps matching TRBD1 (5 bases). CDR1 KGHSH and CDR2 LQKENI come from the germline V gene. V was clipped by 0 bases and J by 4 bases, with 13 bases between them. There are 16 residues in the CDR3. The CDR3 region has the DNA TGTGCCAGCTCACCACCTGAAGGGGCGGGAAATCAGCCCCAGCATTTT. It yields the protein CASSPPEGAGNQPQHF.